A single sample is the source of the 11 T cell receptor beta chains below, sequenced in a study of blood T cell repertoires in COVID-19. Data came from immunoSEQ multiplex PCR; TCRdb stores just in-frame clones and leaves some out. This sample carries 150,000 to 200,000 clones, around 81% of them seen once, and the ten largest clones take 10% to 15%. Specimen: peripheral blood. The receptors derive from a man aged 65 to 79 who had recovered from COVID-19.

This clone was recorded a few times. The chain links TRBV19 to TRBJ1-5, with TRBD1 matching over 7 bases. Germline lookup yields CDR1 LNHDA and CDR2 SQIVND (reference sequence). V was clipped by 6 bases and J by 5 bases; unmatched bases: 16. The CDR3 runs 17 residues. The CDR3 DNA reads TGTGCCAGTAGGAAAGCCACCGGGACAGAAAAGGATCAGCCCCAGCATTTT. Translation: CASRKATGTEKDQPQHF. Filled out from reference TRBV19 and TRBJ1-5, the complete variable domain reads DGGITQSPKYLFRKEGQNVTLSCEQNLNHDAMYWYRQDPGQGLRLIYYSQIVNDFQKGDIAEGYSVSREKKESFPLTVTSAQKNPTAFYLCASRKATGTEKDQPQHFGDGTRLSIL.

The CDR3 reads CATGLADETQYF. Here the CDR3 DNA reads TGTGCCACCGGACTAGCGGACGAAACGCAGTATTTT. The V gene is TRBV10-3, the J gene TRBJ2-3; 10 nucleotides match TRBD2. Trimming removed 10 bases from V and 9 bases from J; junction bases left unmatched: 7. The CDR3 totals 12 residues. Germline CDR1 and CDR2: ENHRY and SYGVKD.

This chain connects TRBV28 to TRBJ2-7; 10 nucleotides line up with TRBD1. The germline gives CDR1 MDHEN, CDR2 SYDVKM. The CDR3 covers 13 residues. With 8 bases clipped from V and 3 bases from J, the junction kept 4 bases outside the gene matches. The CDR3 region is CASGRDRGYEQYF. The CDR3 DNA reads TGTGCCAGCGGCCGGGACAGGGGCTACGAGCAGTACTTC. The full variable domain, completed using reference TRBV28 and TRBJ2-7, is DVKVTQSSRYLVKRTGEKVFLECVQDMDHENMFWYRQDPGLGLRLIYFSYDVKMKEKGDIPEGYSVSREKKERFSLILESASTNQTSMYLCASGRDRGYEQYFGPGTRLTVT.

Concerning this clone itself: Other DNA sequences in the sample encode the same CDR3. The V and J genes are TRBV6-6 and TRBJ2-7, with TRBD2 matching over 9 bases. In germline, CDR1 is MNHNY, CDR2 SVGAGI (reference sequence). The ends lost 2 bases at V and 4 bases at J; junction bases unmatched: 3. The CDR3 runs 14 residues. CDR3 sequence (DNA): TGTGCCAGCAGTTACCTAGCGGGAACATACGAGCAGTACTTC. It is translated as CASSYLAGTYEQYF.

This rearrangement joins TRBV28 to TRBJ2-7, with 11 bases that match TRBD2. This CDR3 contains 15 residues. The germline V gene has CDR1 MDHEN and CDR2 SYDVKM. V was pared by 6 bases and J by 2 bases, with 6 bases of the junction left unmatched. The chain's CDR3 is CASSPGLAVAYEQYF. CDR3 sequence (DNA): TGTGCCAGCAGCCCGGGACTAGCGGTCGCCTACGAGCAGTACTTC.

This clone was seen a single time. V is TRBV20-1 and J is TRBJ2-7; the match to TRBD2 covers 16 bases. Unmatched junction bases numbered 6, after V lost 3 bases and J lost 4 bases. The CDR3 contains 16 residues. Germline assignment: CDR1 DFQATT and CDR2 SNEGSKA (reference sequence). CDR3 DNA sequence: TGCAGTGCTAGTAGGAGGGGACTAGCGGGAGGGTACGAGCAGTACTTC. Translated: CSASRRGLAGGYEQYF.

The rearrangement joins TRBV2 to TRBJ1-2; the D is unclear. The CDR3 length is 13 residues. Trimming left V 3 bases short and J 8 bases short, with 13 bases between. Germline CDR1 SNHLY, CDR2 FYNNEI. This chain's CDR3 is CASSEAGGLGYTF. CDR3 bases: TGTGCCAGCAGTGAGGCAGGCGGACTGGGCTACACCTTC.

The chain employs TRBV11-2 and TRBJ2-1; 8 bases are a match to TRBD1. The ends lost 5 bases at V and 3 bases at J; junction bases unmatched: 6. The CDR3 has 15 amino acids. Per the germline V gene, CDR1 is SGHAT and CDR2 is FQNNGV. The CDR3 sequence is CASSPRTGNYNEQFF. The CDR3 coding sequence is TGTGCCAGCAGCCCCCGGACAGGGAACTACAATGAGCAGTTCTTC.

This clone has more than one count but fewer than ten. The chain couples TRBV10-1 to TRBJ2-7, with TRBD2 matching 10 bases. With 0 bases clipped from V and 5 bases from J, the junction kept 10 bases outside the gene matches. The CDR3 totals 17 residues. Germline V gene lookup returns CDR1 WNHNN and CDR2 SYGVQD (reference sequence). The CDR3 DNA sequence: TGCGCCAGCAGTGAGTCGGTTCGTACTAGCGGGAAGCACGAGCAGTACTTC. Translated, it gives CASSESVRTSGKHEQYF.

V and J are TRBV11-3 and TRBJ1-6; TRBD1 aligns across 8 bases. Per the germline V gene, CDR1 is SGHNT and CDR2 is YENEEA. V shed 5 bases, J shed 7 bases, and the junction held 7 bases outside the gene matches. The CDR3 spans 15 residues. The CDR3 nucleotides are TGTGCCAGCAGCCACCGGGACAGGAGGAATTCACCCCTCCACTTT. As protein: CASSHRDRRNSPLHF. Complete variable domain (other parts from reference TRBV11-3 and TRBJ1-6): EAGVVQSPRYKIIEKKQPVAFWCNPISGHNTLYWYLQNLGQGPELLIRYENEEAVDDSQLPKDRFSAERLKGVDSTLKIQPAELGDSAVYLCASSHRDRRNSPLHFGNGTRLTVT.

This clone was recorded only once. V is TRBV18 and J is TRBJ2-1; 11 positions match TRBD2. With V trimmed by 5 bases and J by 0 bases, 6 bases remained unmatched. CDR3 size: 17 residues. Germline V gene sequence: CDR1 KGHSH, CDR2 LQKENI. Here the CDR3 DNA reads TGTGCCAGCTCATCCGGGACTAGCGGTAGCTCCTACAATGAGCAGTTCTTC. Protein: CASSSGTSGSSYNEQFF.